This T cell receptor (beta chain) was documented in a study of early T cells in non-severe SARS-CoV-2 infection (dated by TCRdb to the early 2020s). Notes on the research overall: TCR sequencing used bulk RNA from unsorted whole blood, so alpha and beta chains could not be paired.

The method behind the library was 5' RACE. Sequencing instrument: NextSeq 500. The TCR library protocol attached unique molecular identifiers to individual cDNA molecules to correct for sequencing error and PCR bias. TCR alpha and beta chains were both sequenced, and the abundances of alpha and beta sequences in each sample were closely correlated with each other. Per the authors' processing: V gene, J gene and CDR3 annotation of TCR sequences was performed with Decombinator V4. TCRs were defined as expanded if a significant change between any two time points was detected under a Poisson model with p below 0.0001. TCR abundances were normalised to the total number of TCRs sequenced per sample and expressed as counts per million. VDJdb, accessed 1 November 2021, was searched for CMV, EBV and SARS-CoV-2 annotated TCRs, with TCRs annotated for multiple antigens excluded. TCRdb reprocessing: public reads trimmed at Q25 with fastp, clones called with MiXCR, in-frame beta chains kept. Identical CDR3 protein sequences are pooled into one entry, listed with their most common genes and DNA. The V and J calls and clone size come from TCRdb's table, not from the authors' own analysis. The sample yields 55,000 to 70,000 distinct CDR3 sequences; around 5.2% were counted once. The ten largest clones represent roughly 7.1% of the sample.

Set within a cohort of healthcare workers in London, UK, this nested case-control study involved weekly PCR testing of nasopharyngeal swabs along with blood sampling. Healthcare workers were enrolled in the week of the UK lockdown, from 23 to 31 March 2020, and were followed every week for up to roughly 15 weeks. As for this clonotype: Its antigen target is currently unknown. It has no much larger one-base neighbor in the sample; base qualities were not kept.

On the study overall, not on this receptor specifically: VDJdb matching was skewed toward anti-spike CD8 responses and likely underestimated virus-specific expansions, missing private and CD4 specificities.

Material: whole blood. The source is an adult who was a healthcare worker with PCR-confirmed SARS-CoV-2 infection or an uninfected control (not recorded which).

CDR3 loop: CASSESGQRRVFF. The DNA sequence reads TGTGCCAGCAGTGAATCAGGGCAAAGGCGAGTTTTCTTT. The rearranged chain carries TRBV25-1 and TRBJ1-1; the best D guess is TRBD1, with 5 bases matching. V lost 1 base and J lost 13 bases; the stretch between them is 16 bases long. Looking up the germline V gene yields CDR1 MGHDK and CDR2 SYGVNS. The CDR3, cysteine through phenylalanine, is 13 amino acids long. The DNA shown is the 39-base CDR3, in frame from base 1.